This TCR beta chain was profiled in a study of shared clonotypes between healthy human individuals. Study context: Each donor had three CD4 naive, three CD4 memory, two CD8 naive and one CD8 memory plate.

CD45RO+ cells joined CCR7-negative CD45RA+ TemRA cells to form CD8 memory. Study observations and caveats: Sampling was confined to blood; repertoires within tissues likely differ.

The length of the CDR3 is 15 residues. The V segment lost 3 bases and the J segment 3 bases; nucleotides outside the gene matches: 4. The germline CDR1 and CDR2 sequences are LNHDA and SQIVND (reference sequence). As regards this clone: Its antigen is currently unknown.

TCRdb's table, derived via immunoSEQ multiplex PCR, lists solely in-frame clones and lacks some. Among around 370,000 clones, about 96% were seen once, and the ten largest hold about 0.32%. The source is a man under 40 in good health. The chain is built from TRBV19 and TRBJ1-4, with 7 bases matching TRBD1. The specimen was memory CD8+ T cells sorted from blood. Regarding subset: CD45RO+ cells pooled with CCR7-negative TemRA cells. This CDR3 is CASSIKGAPNEKLFF. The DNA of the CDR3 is TGTGCCAGTAGTATTAAGGGGGCACCTAATGAAAAACTGTTTTTT.